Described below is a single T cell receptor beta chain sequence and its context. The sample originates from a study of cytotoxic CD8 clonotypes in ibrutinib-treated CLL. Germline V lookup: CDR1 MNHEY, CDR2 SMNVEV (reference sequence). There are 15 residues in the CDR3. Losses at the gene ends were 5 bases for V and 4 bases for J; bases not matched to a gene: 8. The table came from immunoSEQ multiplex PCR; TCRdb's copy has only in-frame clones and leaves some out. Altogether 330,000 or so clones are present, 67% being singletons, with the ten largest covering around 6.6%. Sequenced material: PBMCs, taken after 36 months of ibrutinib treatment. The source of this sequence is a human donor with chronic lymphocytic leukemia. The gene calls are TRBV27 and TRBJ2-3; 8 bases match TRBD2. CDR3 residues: CASSAAGVGSDTQYF. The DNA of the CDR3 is TGTGCCAGCAGTGCAGCGGGAGTGGGTTCAGATACGCAGTATTTT.